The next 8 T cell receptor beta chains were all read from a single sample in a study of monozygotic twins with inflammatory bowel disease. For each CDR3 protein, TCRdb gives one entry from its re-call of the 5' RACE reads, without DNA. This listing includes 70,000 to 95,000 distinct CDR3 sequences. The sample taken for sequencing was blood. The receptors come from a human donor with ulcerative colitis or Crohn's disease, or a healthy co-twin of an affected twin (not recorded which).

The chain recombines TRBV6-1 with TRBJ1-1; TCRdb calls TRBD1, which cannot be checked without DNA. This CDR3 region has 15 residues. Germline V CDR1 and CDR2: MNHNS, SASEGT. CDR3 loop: CASSLWGQGQYEAFF.

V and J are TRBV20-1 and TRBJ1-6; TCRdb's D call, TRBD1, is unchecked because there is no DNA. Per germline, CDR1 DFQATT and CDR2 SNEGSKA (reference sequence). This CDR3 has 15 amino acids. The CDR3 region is CSATPWGGGGSPLHF.

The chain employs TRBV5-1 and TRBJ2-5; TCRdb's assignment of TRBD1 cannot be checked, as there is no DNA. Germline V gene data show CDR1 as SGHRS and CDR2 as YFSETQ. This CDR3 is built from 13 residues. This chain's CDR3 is CASSLDGIGTQYF.

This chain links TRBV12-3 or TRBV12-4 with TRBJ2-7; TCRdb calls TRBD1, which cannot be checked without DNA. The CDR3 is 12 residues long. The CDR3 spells CASSSGGVEQYF.

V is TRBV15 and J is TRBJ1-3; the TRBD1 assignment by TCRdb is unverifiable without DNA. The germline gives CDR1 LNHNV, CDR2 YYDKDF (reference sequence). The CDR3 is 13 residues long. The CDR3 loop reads CATSSWGTNTIYF.

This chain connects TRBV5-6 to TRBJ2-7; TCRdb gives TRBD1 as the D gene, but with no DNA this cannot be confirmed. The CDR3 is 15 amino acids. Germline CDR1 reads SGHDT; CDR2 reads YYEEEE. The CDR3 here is CASSLGDQPSYEQYF.

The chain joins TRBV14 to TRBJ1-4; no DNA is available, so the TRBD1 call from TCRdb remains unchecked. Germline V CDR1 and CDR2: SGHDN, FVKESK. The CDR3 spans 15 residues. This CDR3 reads CASSQAPGLSEKLFF.

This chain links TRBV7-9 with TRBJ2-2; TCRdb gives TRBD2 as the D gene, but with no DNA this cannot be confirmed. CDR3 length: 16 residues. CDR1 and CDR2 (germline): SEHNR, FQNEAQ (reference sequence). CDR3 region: CASISPGLAITGELFF.